This T cell receptor (beta chain) is from a study of T cells in Graves' hyperthyroidism and ophthalmopathy. Together with thyroid ultrasound, orbital computed tomography, serum thyroxine and TRAb, clinical symptoms were used for diagnoses. CDR1 SGHRS and CDR2 YFSETQ come from the germline V gene. V lost 4 bases to trimming and J lost 5 bases, with 15 bases between them. This CDR3 is built from 14 residues. Amplified TCR beta CDR3 regions derived from RNA transcripts. The TCR CDR3 was amplified in a first-round RT-PCR using the HTBI primer set. TCRdb reanalysed the multiplex PCR reads using MiXCR and keeps one entry per CDR3 protein. Of nearly 110,000 distinct CDR3 sequences in the sample, roughly 15% are singletons; the top ten hold about 44%. Whole-study findings and limits: Most thyroid clonotypes expanded above 0.001 were also detected in blood.

This clonotype occurred many times. As yet, its antigen is unknown. The clonotype originates from a woman aged 50 to 60 with Graves' hyperthyroidism. Material: blood. The chain recombines TRBV5-1 with TRBJ1-1; TRBD1 is a possible D gene (6 bases). CDR3 protein: CASSQEQGRTEAFF. The CDR3 DNA is TGCGCCAGCAGCCAGGAACAGGGACGTACTGAAGCTTTCTTT. The full variable domain, its missing parts supplied by reference TRBV5-1 and TRBJ1-1, is KAGVTQTPRYLIKTRGQQVTLSCSPISGHRSVSWYQQTPGQGLQFLFEYFSETQRNKGNFPGRFSGRQFSNSRSEMNVSTLELGDSALYLCASSQEQGRTEAFFGQGTRLTVV.